This T cell receptor beta chain derives from a study of T-cell memory formation after mild COVID-19. About the research overall: Largely donor-specific TCR clusters were found.

This clonotype was observed a few times. Its antigen is not identified. TCRdb re-called the 5' RACE reads with MiXCR, one entry per CDR3 protein. The sample includes 150,000 to 200,000 distinct CDR3 sequences, approximately 16% of them seen just once. Study-wide results and caveats: There was a balanced CD4/CD8 profile in clones contracting day 15 to 85, and later expanders leaned CD4+.

Germline CDR1 reads SGHNT; CDR2 reads YYREEE (reference sequence). Trimming took 0 bases from V and 8 from J, leaving 9 bases between them. There are 13 residues in the CDR3. The specimen was PBMCs or a T cell subset sorted from them (not recorded which). The sequence was obtained from an adult woman who had mild COVID-19 (a few samples of this study predate the infection). Cell type and time point are not known. The genes are TRBV5-4 and TRBJ2-1; no reliable D call. The CDR3 loop is CASSLADVDEQFF. As DNA, the CDR3 is TGTGCCAGCAGCTTGGCGGATGTGGATGAGCAGTTCTTC.